This T cell receptor beta chain was sequenced in a study of Ad26.COV2.S vaccination and SARS-CoV-2 variants. Study results and limitations: The study found higher spike-specific TCR breadth in vaccine than placebo recipients. Researchers cautioned that TCR breadth and depth analyses may have underestimated total T cell responses. Reportedly, after vaccination the spike-specific CD8+ and CD4+ T cell responses displayed substantial breadth.

Assay used: immunoSEQ multiplex PCR; TCRdb lists only in-frame clones, some missing. The sample lists hundreds of thousands of clones, more than 70% occurring once. The treatment: approximately 18 received Ad26.COV2.S at low or high dose, single or two shots; several received placebo; per-sample allocation not given. Following the first vaccine or placebo injection, samples were taken on day 63. Concerning this clone itself: Its antigen remains unknown.

This CDR3 comprises 13 residues. Germline lookup yields CDR1 LNHDA and CDR2 SQIVND (reference sequence). V was trimmed by 4 bases and J by 7 bases, leaving 11 bases between them. The receptor's source is a person aged 18 to 59 who received the Ad26.COV2.S COVID-19 vaccine or a placebo. The source was peripheral blood, collected in a trial of Ad26.COV2.S vaccine versus placebo. J is TRBJ2-1 and V is TRBV19; no clear D gene. CDR3 protein: CASSTPRQNEQFF. CDR3 sequence (DNA): TGTGCCAGTAGTACACCTAGACAAAATGAGCAGTTCTTC.